A single sample is the source of the 21 T cell receptor beta chains below, sequenced in a study of CD8 T cells in ankylosing spondylitis. TCRdb itself ran the 5' RACE reads through MiXCR, one entry per CDR3 protein. The sample contains some 150,000 distinct CDR3 sequences, roughly 44% of which appear only once. Material for sequencing was synovial fluid, either unsorted or a sorted T cell fraction (not recorded which). All receptors come from a male donor with ankylosing spondylitis.

The chain employs TRBV5-1 and TRBJ1-2, with 7 bases identical to TRBD1. J lost 4 bases, V lost 4 bases, and 13 bases had no gene match. Germline CDR1 SGHRS, CDR2 YFSETQ. This CDR3 contains 16 residues. The CDR3 DNA sequence: TGCGCCAGCAGCCGGTATTGGGACAGATCCGTCTATGGCTACACCTTC. Protein product: CASSRYWDRSVYGYTF.

This clonotype was seen at least ten times. CDR3 coding DNA: TGTGCCAGCATCCGGGTGGTGGCTAGCCAACAAGAGACCCAGTACTTC. It codes for CASIRVVASQQETQYF. V usage is TRBV2 and J usage is TRBJ2-5, with a tentative D call TRBD2 (5 bases). Germline loops: CDR1 SNHLY, CDR2 FYNNEI. The V end was cut by 7 bases, the J end by 2 bases, with 20 bases between. The CDR3 runs 16 residues.

This clonotype was seen a few times. This chain links TRBV10-3 with TRBJ2-1; no definite D call. The germline gives CDR1 ENHRY, CDR2 SYGVKD. The CDR3 is made up of 13 amino acids. Trimming cost V 3 bases and J 2 bases, with 5 bases left between them. As DNA, the CDR3 is TGTGCCATCAGTGAACCACCCTACAATGAGCAGTTCTTC. This codes for CAISEPPYNEQFF.

This clonotype was recorded many times. V usage is TRBV3-1 and J usage is TRBJ2-1; D remains unclear. V was clipped by 1 base and J by 4 bases, with 5 bases between them. The V gene's germline CDR1 is LGHDT and CDR2 YNNKEL (reference sequence). This CDR3 has 13 amino acids. CDR3 coding DNA: TGTGCCAGCAGCCAAGCCTTTTACAATGAGCAGTTCTTC. It encodes CASSQAFYNEQFF.

The chain uses TRBV30 and TRBJ1-2; D uncertain. CDR1 and CDR2 (germline): GTSNPN, SVGIG (reference sequence). CDR3 length: 13 residues. V lost 0 bases and J lost 6, with 11 bases in between. CDR3 sequence (DNA): TGTGCCTGGAGTGTGTATCGACCTAATGGCTACACCTTC. This encodes CAWSVYRPNGYTF.

J is TRBJ1-1 and V is TRBV29-1; possibly TRBD1 for D (5 bases). V was trimmed by 5 bases and J by 4 bases, leaving 8 bases between them. CDR1 is SQVTM and CDR2 is ANQGSEA in the germline V gene. The CDR3 sequence is 11 residues long. For the CDR3, the DNA is TGCAGCGTTCGGACAAGCACTGAAGCTTTCTTT. Translated, it gives CSVRTSTEAFF.

The rearrangement joins TRBV15 to TRBJ2-2; D call uncertain. Trimming left V 3 bases short and J 4 bases short, with 6 bases between. Germline V gives CDR1 LNHNV, CDR2 YYDKDF (reference sequence). This CDR3 spans 13 amino acids. CDR3 protein: CATSRSFTGELFF. For the CDR3, the DNA is TGTGCCACCAGCAGGTCTTTCACCGGGGAGCTGTTTTTT.

The rearrangement joins TRBV10-3 to TRBJ1-5; D gene unclear. Germline-derived CDR1 and CDR2 are ENHRY and SYGVKD. The CDR3 length is 14 residues. V lost 0 bases and J 5 bases, leaving 8 bases between the germline ends. The CDR3 DNA follows: TGTGCCATCAGTGAGTCATGGGTGGATCAGCCCCAGCATTTT. Its translation: CAISESWVDQPQHF.

This clonotype has a single count. This rearrangement joins TRBV6-2 or TRBV6-3 to TRBJ2-4; D assignment may be TRBD1 or TRBD2 (5 bases each). V lost 0 bases and J lost 1, with 19 bases in between. The CDR3 extends over 19 amino acids. Germline CDR1 and CDR2: MNHEY and SVGEGT. The CDR3 region is CASSYSPPGLPSAKNIQYF. DNA for the CDR3: TGTGCCAGCAGTTACTCGCCTCCGGGGCTCCCGTCGGCCAAAAACATTCAGTACTTC.

The V gene is TRBV20-1, the J gene TRBJ2-7; 11 nucleotides line up with TRBD2. The trim removed 6 bases at V and 3 bases at J, leaving 10 bases unmatched. Germline CDR1 is DFQATT and CDR2 is SNEGSKA (reference sequence). The CDR3 runs 15 residues. Here the CDR3 reads CSAILAGAIDYEQYF. The CDR3 nucleotides are TGCAGTGCAATACTAGCGGGAGCTATCGACTACGAGCAGTACTTC.

This clonotype was counted only a few times. V is TRBV12-3 or TRBV12-4 and J is TRBJ2-1; TRBD1 agrees at 7 bases. The CDR3 sequence is 14 residues long. V lost 5 bases to trimming and J lost 3 bases; unmatched junction nucleotides: 4. The DNA of the CDR3 is TGTGCCAGCAGTACAGGGGCCTACTACAATGAGCAGTTCTTC. Protein product: CASSTGAYYNEQFF.

J is TRBJ1-6 and V is TRBV4-2; weak D call: TRBD1 (5 bases). V lost 3 bases and J 9 bases, leaving 18 bases between the germline ends. CDR3 size: 16 residues. The germline CDR1 and CDR2 sequences are LGHNA and YNFKEQ. The DNA of the CDR3 is TGTGCCAGCAGCCATCAACATGAGGGGCTTCGTTCACCCCTCCACTTT. It yields the protein CASSHQHEGLRSPLHF.

The chain links TRBV19 to TRBJ2-7, with D tentatively TRBD1 (6 bases). Between the trimmed V and J ends, which lost 10 bases and 4 bases, there was a span of 17 bases. Germline CDR1 reads LNHDA; CDR2 reads SQIVND (reference sequence). CDR3 length: 13 residues. The CDR3 coding sequence is TGTGCCACCGCTACAGGGACCCCTTACGAGCAGTACTTC. Residues: CATATGTPYEQYF. The full variable domain, with the rest looked up from reference TRBV19 and TRBJ2-7, is DGGITQSPKYLFRKEGQNVTLSCEQNLNHDAMYWYRQDPGQGLRLIYYSQIVNDFQKGDIAEGYSVSREKKESFPLTVTSAQKNPTAFYLCATATGTPYEQYFGPGTRLTVT.

This clonotype was seen a few times. The chain couples TRBV12-3 or TRBV12-4 to TRBJ1-2; D remains unclear. The germline V and J ends were trimmed by 5 bases and 0 bases, with 16 bases remaining between them. This CDR3 has 16 residues. The CDR3 is CASSPHTANANYGYTF. Here the CDR3 DNA reads TGTGCCAGCAGTCCCCACACGGCAAACGCTAACTATGGCTACACCTTC.

V usage is TRBV7-9 and J usage is TRBJ1-1; D gene ambiguous. V was cut by 2 bases and J by 0 bases, with 10 bases left in between. Per the germline V gene, CDR1 is SEHNR and CDR2 is FQNEAQ (reference sequence). The length of the CDR3 is 15 residues. CDR3 loop: CASSLTEALNTEAFF. CDR3 nucleotides: TGTGCCAGCAGCTTAACGGAGGCATTGAACACTGAAGCTTTCTTT.

The V call is TRBV15, the J call TRBJ2-1, with D possibly being TRBD2 (6 bases). Trimming took 5 bases from V and 2 from J, leaving 13 bases between them. The CDR3 runs 15 residues. Per germline, CDR1 LNHNV and CDR2 YYDKDF (reference sequence). The CDR3 sequence is CATSPFSGAYNEQFF. CDR3 nucleotide sequence: TGTGCCACCAGCCCGTTTAGCGGAGCCTACAATGAGCAGTTCTTC.

This clonotype was seen once. This rearrangement joins TRBV27 to TRBJ2-1, with 9 bases that match TRBD1. The V and J ends lost 5 bases and 7 bases, in that order; junction bases with no gene match: 6. Per the germline V gene, CDR1 is MNHEY and CDR2 is SMNVEV (reference sequence). CDR3 length: 14 amino acids. The DNA of the CDR3 is TGTGCCAGCAGTCTAACCGGGACAGGGAATGAGCAGTTCTTC. Translated: CASSLTGTGNEQFF.

The chain's CDR3 is CASSRGLAAYNEQFF. The CDR3 DNA reads TGTGCCAGCAGTCGGGGACTAGCGGCCTACAATGAGCAGTTCTTC. V gene TRBV12-3 or TRBV12-4 combines with J gene TRBJ2-1; 11 bases fit TRBD2. The CDR3 sequence is 15 residues long. Germline trimming cut 5 bases from V and 2 bases from J; bases unmatched to any gene: 2.

The chain carries TRBV10-1 and TRBJ1-5; D possibly corresponds to TRBD1 (5 bases). The CDR3 is 14 amino acids. V was trimmed by 5 bases and J by 4 bases, leaving 12 bases between them. Germline CDR1 and CDR2: WNHNN and SYGVQD (reference sequence). DNA of the CDR3: TGCGCCAGCAGTCGACAGAAGGAGAATCAGCCCCAGCATTTT. Protein: CASSRQKENQPQHF.

This clonotype was observed at least ten times. The V gene is TRBV3-1, the J gene TRBJ2-3; D call uncertain. Per the germline V gene, CDR1 is LGHDT and CDR2 is YNNKEL (reference sequence). Deletions cut 3 bases from V and 0 bases from J, with 16 bases between. The CDR3 spans 17 residues. The CDR3 coding sequence is TGTGCCAGCAGCCAGGAATTCAGAGTTTCTAGCACAGATACGCAGTATTTT. Protein: CASSQEFRVSSTDTQYF.

The V call is TRBV6-1, the J call TRBJ1-3; D is unresolved. CDR3 length equals 15 residues. CDR1 is MNHNS, CDR2 SASEGT, per germline. Trimming took 3 bases from V and 0 from J, leaving 9 bases between them. The CDR3 spells CASSDAPDSGNTIYF. The CDR3 DNA follows: TGTGCCAGCAGTGATGCCCCGGACTCTGGAAACACCATATATTTT.